This is a list of T cell receptor beta chains from one sample in a study of B cell selection in AIRE deficiency. Libraries were prepared by immunoSEQ multiplex PCR; TCRdb keeps only in-frame clonotypes and omits some of them. The sample comprises about 23,000 clones, roughly 97% of which are singletons, and over 0.15% rests with the top ten. The sample taken for sequencing was conventional CD4+ T cells sorted from PBMCs. The receptor set was obtained from a human donor with AIRE deficiency. The CDR3 runs from the conserved cysteine through the conserved F or W. The order of the fields is D gene, CDR3 length, V gene, J gene, CDR3 DNA, CDR3 protein. D genes are given only for firm matches.

d_call: -
cdr3_length: 12
v_call: TRBV28
j_call: TRBJ2-1
cdr3_nt: TGTGCCAGCAGCGTGACAGACAATGAGCAGTTCTTC
cdr3_aa: CASSVTDNEQFF

d_call: -
cdr3_length: 14
v_call: TRBV19
j_call: TRBJ2-2
cdr3_nt: TGTGCCAGCCATAGAGGATCGAACACCGGGGAGCTGTTTTTT
cdr3_aa: CASHRGSNTGELFF

d_call: TRBD1
cdr3_length: 15
v_call: TRBV11-3
j_call: TRBJ2-7
cdr3_nt: TGTGCCAGCAGCAGCGGGACAGGGTGGTTCTACGAGCAGTACTTC
cdr3_aa: CASSSGTGWFYEQYF

d_call: TRBD1
cdr3_length: 14
v_call: TRBV5-4
j_call: TRBJ2-5
cdr3_nt: TGTGCCAGCAGCCAGGGGACAGGGGAAGAGACCCAGTACTTC
cdr3_aa: CASSQGTGEETQYF

d_call: -
cdr3_length: 12
v_call: TRBV30
j_call: TRBJ1-2
cdr3_nt: TGTGCCTGGGGGATCAGGGGAACTGGCTACACCTTC
cdr3_aa: CAWGIRGTGYTF

d_call: -
cdr3_length: 11
v_call: TRBV5-4
j_call: TRBJ2-7
cdr3_nt: TGTGCCAGCAGCTATCAGTACGAGCAGTACTTC
cdr3_aa: CASSYQYEQYF

d_call: -
cdr3_length: 16
v_call: TRBV5-4
j_call: TRBJ1-1
cdr3_nt: TGTGCCAGCAGACCCCTTGGAACGAGTAGGAACACTGAAGCTTTCTTT
cdr3_aa: CASRPLGTSRNTEAFF

d_call: TRBD1
cdr3_length: 18
v_call: TRBV28
j_call: TRBJ2-5
cdr3_nt: TGTGCCAGCAGTTCCTATACTCTGGACAGGGGGCGCCAAGAGACCCAGTACTTC
cdr3_aa: CASSSYTLDRGRQETQYF

d_call: -
cdr3_length: 13
v_call: TRBV5-1
j_call: TRBJ1-2
cdr3_nt: TGCGCCAGCAGCGCCGGACAGTTAGAGGGCTACACCTTC
cdr3_aa: CASSAGQLEGYTF

d_call: -
cdr3_length: 14
v_call: TRBV28
j_call: TRBJ1-2
cdr3_nt: TGTGCCAGCAGCCAAAAGGGGTTTCCCTATGGCTACACCTTC
cdr3_aa: CASSQKGFPYGYTF